The clone carrying this T cell receptor (beta chain) was counted a single time. Antigen: not known. Noted time point: cycle 4 day 1 (C4D1), after less than 7 weeks of nivolumab. Each and every patient relapsed after autologous stem cell transplantation, and patients got differing brentuximab vedotin exposure. The data are from a study of PD-1 blockade in classical Hodgkin lymphoma. The study, taken as a whole, reports: Complete responders' diversity at baseline resembled that of newly diagnosed patients.

CDR1 and CDR2 (germline): SGHTA, FQGNSA. This CDR3 contains 15 residues. Trimming removed 2 bases from V and 6 bases from J, with 11 bases in between. TCRdb's copy holds only in-frame clones and misses some; the assay was immunoSEQ multiplex PCR. The profile shows about 93,000 clones, about 77% of them singletons. The TCR sequence derives from a human donor with classical Hodgkin lymphoma. Here the sequenced sample was peripheral blood mononuclear cells (PBMCs), taken before the fourth cycle of nivolumab. This chain uses TRBV7-2 with TRBJ1-6; tentative D call: TRBD1 (5 bases). The DNA of the CDR3 is TGTGCCAGCAGCTTATGGCAGGGACCTAATTCACCCCTCCACTTT. Translating it yields CASSLWQGPNSPLHF.